This T cell receptor (beta chain) was identified during a study of memory B cells and T cells in multiple sclerosis. Study conclusions and caveats: Normalization was needed because clone-set size differences affected shared clonotype counts.

This clone was detected once. What it binds is not known. Germline CDR1 SEHNR, CDR2 FQNEAQ (reference sequence). V gave up 5 bases and J gave up 5 bases, with 28 bases separating them. The CDR3 sequence is 19 residues long. Separate sequencing covered autoproliferating (CFSE-dim) and non-proliferating (CFSE-high) T cells from stimulus-free culture. Cultures began with roughly 49 million CFSE-labeled PBMCs, unstimulated for 7 to 8 days, with replicate wells pooled. The PBMCs received roughly 0.5 uM CFSE and serum-free culture with no added stimuli. Repertoires were generated with immunoSEQ multiplex PCR, while TCRdb's copy carries only in-frame clones and drops some. The data show 40,000 to 50,000 clones, approximately 80% seen once.

V usage is TRBV7-9 and J usage is TRBJ1-5; D is unresolved. The sample comprised PBMCs from blood kept in culture. The TCR sequence derives from a human donor with multiple sclerosis. Written as DNA, the CDR3 is TGTGCCAGCAGCCGTCTTACTGGAGATTTGAGACGGGAGGATCAGCCCCAGCATTTT. It specifies CASSRLTGDLRREDQPQHF.